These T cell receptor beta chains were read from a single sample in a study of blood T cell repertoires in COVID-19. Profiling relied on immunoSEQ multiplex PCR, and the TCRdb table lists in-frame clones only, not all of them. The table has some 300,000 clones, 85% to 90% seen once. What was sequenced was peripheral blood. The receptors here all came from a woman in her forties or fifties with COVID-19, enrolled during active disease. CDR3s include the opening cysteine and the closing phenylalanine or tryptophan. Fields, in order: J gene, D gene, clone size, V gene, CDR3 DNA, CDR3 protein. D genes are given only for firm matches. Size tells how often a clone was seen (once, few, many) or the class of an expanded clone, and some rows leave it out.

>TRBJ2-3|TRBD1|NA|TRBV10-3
TGTGCCTCGGCCGGGACAGGGGTAGATACGCAGTATTTT
CASAGTGVDTQYF
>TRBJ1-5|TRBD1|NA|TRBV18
TGTGCCAGCTCACCGTCAGGACAGGGGGCACGGGGCAATCAGCCCCAGCATTTT
CASSPSGQGARGNQPQHF
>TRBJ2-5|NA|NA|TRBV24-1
TGTGCCACCAGTGATGCGGAGTCGGATAGTTGGGAGACCCAGTACTTC
CATSDAESDSWETQYF
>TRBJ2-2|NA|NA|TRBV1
TGCACCAGCAGCCAAGACCGTATACCGGGACTAGCGCCCACCGGGGAGCTGTTTTTT
CTSSQDRIPGLAPTGELFF
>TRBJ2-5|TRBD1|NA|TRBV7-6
TGTGCCAGCAGCTCGGGCCCGGGGGACAGGGTCAGGGAGACCCAGTACTTC
CASSSGPGDRVRETQYF
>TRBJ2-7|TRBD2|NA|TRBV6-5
TGTGCCAGCAGCTGGACTAGCGGGAGCTACGAGCAGTACTTC
CASSWTSGSYEQYF
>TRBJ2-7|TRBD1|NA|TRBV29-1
TGCAGCGGCCGGGGGACAGGCTACGAGCAGTACTTC
CSGRGTGYEQYF
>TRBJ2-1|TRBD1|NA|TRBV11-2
TGTGCCAGCAGATTTGGACAGGGTAAACACAATGAGCAGTTCTTC
CASRFGQGKHNEQFF
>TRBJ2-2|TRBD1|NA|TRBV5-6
TGTGCCAGCAGCTTGGACCGCAGGGGGCCGGTGAACACCGGGGAGCTGTTTTTT
CASSLDRRGPVNTGELFF
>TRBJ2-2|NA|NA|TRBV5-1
TGCGCCAGCAGCCGACAGGTCGCGAACACCGGGGAGCTGTTTTTT
CASSRQVANTGELFF
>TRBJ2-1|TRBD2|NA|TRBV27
TGTGCCAGCTCCGAGAGGTGGACTAGCGGGAGAGGTAGAAATGAGCAGTTCTTC
CASSERWTSGRGRNEQFF
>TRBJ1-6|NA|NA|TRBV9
TGTGCCAGCAGCGTAGACGAGGGTACAAGTTCACCCCTCCACTTT
CASSVDEGTSSPLHF
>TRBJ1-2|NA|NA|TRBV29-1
TGCAGCGTACAATCGAGCGACTATGGCTACACCTTC
CSVQSSDYGYTF
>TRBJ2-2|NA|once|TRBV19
TGTGCCAGTAGTAACAGAAACACCGGGGAGCTGTTTTTT
CASSNRNTGELFF
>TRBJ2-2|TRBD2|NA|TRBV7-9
TGTGCCAGCAGCCCGGGGCGGCTAGCGGGAGGCCACGGGGAGCTGTTTTTT
CASSPGRLAGGHGELFF
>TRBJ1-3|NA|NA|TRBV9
TGTGCCAGCAGCGTGCGAGAGAACTCTGGAAACACCATATATTTT
CASSVRENSGNTIYF
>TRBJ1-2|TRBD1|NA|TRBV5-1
TGCGCCAGCAGCTCGAGGGACAGATCGAACTATGGCTACACCTTC
CASSSRDRSNYGYTF
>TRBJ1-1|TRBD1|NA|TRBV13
TGTGCCAGCAGCTCTAGACAGGGCACTGAAGCTTTCTTT
CASSSRQGTEAFF
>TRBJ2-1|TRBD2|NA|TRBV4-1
TGCGCCAGCAGCCATGGGACTAGCGGCTACAATGAGCAGTTCTTC
CASSHGTSGYNEQFF
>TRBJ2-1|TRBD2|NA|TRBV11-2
TGTGCCAGCAGCGCCCCCGGGACTAGTCTCGATGAGCAGTTCTTC
CASSAPGTSLDEQFF
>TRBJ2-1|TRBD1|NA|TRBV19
TGTGCCAGTAGCCCACCCGGGACAGCGATATTTTACTCCTACAATGAGCAGTTCTTC
CASSPPGTAIFYSYNEQFF
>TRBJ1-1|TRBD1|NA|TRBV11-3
TGTGCCAGCAGCCTCCGGGACAGGCGATTGAACACTGAAGCTTTCTTT
CASSLRDRRLNTEAFF
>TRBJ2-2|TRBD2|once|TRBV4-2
TGTGCCAGCAGCCAAGATTTGCCTAGCGGGACTACCGGGGAGCTGTTTTTT
CASSQDLPSGTTGELFF
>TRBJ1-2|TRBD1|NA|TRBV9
TGTGCCAGCAGCGAGGGGGCCGGGGGATCCATCTATGGCTACACCTTC
CASSEGAGGSIYGYTF
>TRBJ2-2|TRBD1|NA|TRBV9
TGTGCCAGCAGCGCCCAGGGGGCGGTCGGGGAGCTGTTTTTT
CASSAQGAVGELFF
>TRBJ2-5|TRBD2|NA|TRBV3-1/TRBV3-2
TGTGCCAGCAGCTCGAGATGGGAGGGGTACCAAGAGACCCAGTACTTC
CASSSRWEGYQETQYF
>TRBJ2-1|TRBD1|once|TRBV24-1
TGTGCCACCAGTGATCGACAGGGGGCACCCTTCTACAATGAGCAGTTCTTC
CATSDRQGAPFYNEQFF
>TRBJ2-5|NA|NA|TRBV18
TGTGCCAGCTCCCGAGGGGGCCAAGAGACCCAGTACTTC
CASSRGGQETQYF
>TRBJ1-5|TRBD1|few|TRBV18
TGTGCCAGCTCACAATCAAAGGGACAGGGGATTCCCCAGCATTTT
CASSQSKGQGIPQHF
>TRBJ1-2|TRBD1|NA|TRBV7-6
TGTGCCAGCAGCTTATCGGGACAGAATAACTATGGCTACACCTTC
CASSLSGQNNYGYTF
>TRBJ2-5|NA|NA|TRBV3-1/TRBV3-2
TGTGCCAGCAGCCAAGATGGCAGCCGGGGGGAGACCCAGTACTTC
CASSQDGSRGETQYF
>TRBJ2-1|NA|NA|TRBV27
TGTGCCAGCAGTCACGTCTGGGGAGGGGGTTCCTACAATGAGCAGTTCTTC
CASSHVWGGGSYNEQFF
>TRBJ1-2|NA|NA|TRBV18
TGTGCCAGCTCACCAACAGGTCTACGAGGCTACACCTTC
CASSPTGLRGYTF
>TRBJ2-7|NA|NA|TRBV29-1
TGCAGCGTGGGTCTGGCGGCAGACTTGTACGAGCAGTACTTC
CSVGLAADLYEQYF
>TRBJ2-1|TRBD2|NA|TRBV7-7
TGTGCTAGCAGCTTACGTGCGGGAGCAGACAATGAGCAGTTCTTC
CASSLRAGADNEQFF
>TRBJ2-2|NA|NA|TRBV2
TGTGCCAGCAGGGTTAGCGGGAACACCGGGGAGCTGTTTTTT
CASRVSGNTGELFF
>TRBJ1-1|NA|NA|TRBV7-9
TGTGCCAGCAGCTTAGCGCAGGGGAACACTGAAGCTTTCTTT
CASSLAQGNTEAFF
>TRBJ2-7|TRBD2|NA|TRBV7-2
TGTGCCAGCGCGTTAGCGGGAGGGCCCGGAGGGCAGTACTTC
CASALAGGPGGQYF
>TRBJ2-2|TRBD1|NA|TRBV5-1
TGCGCCAGCAGCGGGACAGACACCGGGGAGCTGTTTTTT
CASSGTDTGELFF
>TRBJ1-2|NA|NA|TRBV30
TGTGCCTGGAGTGAGGGGGTAGGGGAGTCCGATGGCTACACCTTC
CAWSEGVGESDGYTF
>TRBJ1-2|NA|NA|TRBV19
NA
CASTSDLRDYGYTF
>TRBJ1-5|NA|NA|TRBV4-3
TGCGCCAGCAGCCAAGACCGTGGATCAGCGGGACAGCCCCAGCATTTT
CASSQDRGSAGQPQHF
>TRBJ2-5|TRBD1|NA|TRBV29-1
TGCAGCGTTCAACAGGGGGCGGGTGAGACCCAGTACTTC
CSVQQGAGETQYF
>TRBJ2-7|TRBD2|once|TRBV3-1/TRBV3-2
TGTGCCAGCATGAAACCGGGACTAGCGGGAGGAGATAAGGCCTACGAGCAGTACTTC
CASMKPGLAGGDKAYEQYF